The clone carrying this TCR beta chain has just a few counts. Its antigen is as yet unknown. The data were obtained in a study of post-analysis software for immune sequencing data. Turning to the study itself: Relapsing-remitting, secondary progressive and progressive-relapsing courses of multiple sclerosis were included. Study results and caveats: The study found TRBV5-6, TRBV5-1 and TRBV20-1 among five or six TRBV segments more frequent in patients than controls.

Built from TCR beta cDNA, the libraries had unique molecular identifiers in them. The yield from about 1 to 10 million T cells was roughly 500,000 cDNA molecules in total. Via MiXCR, TCRdb re-called the PCR reads, giving one row per CDR3 protein. The data contain around 710,000 distinct CDR3 sequences, approximately 44% of them singletons. Germline loops: CDR1 DFQATT, CDR2 SNEGSKA (reference sequence). The V end lost 3 bases, the J end lost 0 bases, and 17 bases lay between the germline ends. The CDR3 covers 16 residues. The sample was blood. The V gene is TRBV20-1, the J gene TRBJ1-2; D remains unclear. The receptor was derived from a girl between 5 and 17 years old with multiple sclerosis. In DNA, the CDR3 is TGCAGTGCTAGGGAGGCCGTGACTAATACTAACTATGGCTACACCTTC. It translates to CSAREAVTNTNYGYTF.